The 31 T cell receptor beta chains below come from one sample, sequenced in a study of CD8+ T cells in alopecia areata. RNA was extracted and reverse transcribed into cDNA as the sequencing template. The table came from immunoSEQ multiplex PCR; TCRdb's copy has only in-frame clones and leaves some out. The table lists over 150,000 clones, more than 55% of them singletons. Sequencing was carried out using CD8+ T cells sorted from blood. These receptors came from a human donor in good health.

This clone was found a few times. The V gene is TRBV10-2, the J gene TRBJ2-7, with D uncertain. The ends were cut back, 8 bases at V and 3 bases at J, with 8 bases in the middle. The germline CDR1 and CDR2 sequences are WSHSY and SAAADI. The CDR3 is 11 amino acids. The CDR3 DNA is TGCGCCAGCGGAACGAGCTACGAGCAGTACTTC. This sequence encodes CASGTSYEQYF.

Many counts were recorded for this clone. The rearrangement joins TRBV10-2 to TRBJ2-7, with D perhaps matching TRBD1 (6 bases). The germline CDR1 and CDR2 sequences are WSHSY and SAAADI. Trimming stripped 5 bases from V and 1 base from J, with 6 bases between. The CDR3 spans 12 residues. Here the CDR3 DNA reads TGCGCCAGCAGTACAGGGTCCTACGAGCAGTACTTC. This gives the protein CASSTGSYEQYF.

The rearrangement links TRBV5-1 to TRBJ2-5; TRBD2 is a possible D gene (5 bases). The length of the CDR3 is 14 residues. V was clipped by 0 bases and J by 7 bases, with 13 bases between them. The germline V gene encodes CDR1 SGHRS and CDR2 YFSETQ. The CDR3 loop is CASSLVWTSGTQYF. In nucleotides, the CDR3 is TGCGCCAGCAGCTTGGTTTGGACGAGCGGGACCCAGTACTTC.

The sample holds a few counts of this clone. V usage is TRBV15 and J usage is TRBJ1-6, with D possibly matching TRBD1 (6 bases). Per germline, CDR1 LNHNV and CDR2 YYDKDF (reference sequence). This CDR3 region has 13 residues. V gave up 5 bases and J gave up 8 bases, with 10 bases separating them. CDR3 coding DNA: TGTGCCACCAGCGAGGGGGGAGATTCACCCCTCCACTTT. It translates to CATSEGGDSPLHF.

This chain joins TRBV15 and TRBJ1-1; no firm D call. CDR1 LNHNV and CDR2 YYDKDF come from the germline V gene (reference sequence). This CDR3 region has 13 residues. Trimming pared 4 bases from V and 1 base from J, leaving 7 bases between. CDR3 nucleotides: TGTGCCACCAGCACTCGGGGGAACACTGAAGCTTTCTTT. This gives the protein CATSTRGNTEAFF.

V and J are TRBV2 and TRBJ1-1; a weak D match, TRBD1 (5 bases). The CDR3 sequence is 13 residues long. V lost 5 bases and J 3 bases, leaving 10 bases between the germline ends. Germline V lookup: CDR1 SNHLY, CDR2 FYNNEI. CDR3 in amino acids: CASSTGTHTEAFF. The CDR3, as DNA: TGTGCCAGCAGTACAGGCACACACACTGAAGCTTTCTTT. Full variable domain (rest looked up from reference TRBV2 and TRBJ1-1): EPEVTQTPSHQVTQMGQEVILRCVPISNHLYFYWYRQILGQKVEFLVSFYNNEISEKSEIFDDQFSVERPDGSNFTLKIRSTKLEDSAMYFCASSTGTHTEAFFGQGTRLTVV.

The chain has TRBV4-1 and TRBJ1-6; D ambiguous. The CDR3 is 17 amino acids. V gave up 2 bases and J gave up 1 base, with 12 bases separating them. In germline, CDR1 is MGHRA, CDR2 YSYEKL. The CDR3: CASSQSGGRSYNSPLHF. The CDR3 nucleotides are TGCGCCAGCAGCCAATCAGGAGGGAGGTCCTATAATTCACCCCTCCACTTT.

The chain recombines TRBV27 with TRBJ2-3, with TRBD2 as a possible D gene (6 bases). The ends were cut back, 3 bases at V and 3 bases at J, with 13 bases in the middle. This CDR3 has 15 residues. Germline CDR1 MNHEY, CDR2 SMNVEV (reference sequence). Here the CDR3 DNA reads TGTGCCAGCAGTTTGAGCGGGTTAAGGACAGATACGCAGTATTTT. The encoded protein is CASSLSGLRTDTQYF.

This chain uses TRBV29-1 with TRBJ2-7; D is unclear. V shed 4 bases and J shed 5 bases, with 6 bases lying between them. Germline assignment: CDR1 SQVTM and CDR2 ANQGSEA. This CDR3 spans 10 amino acids. In nucleotides, the CDR3 is TGCAGCGTTGTACTCCACGAGCAGTACTTC. Amino acid sequence: CSVVLHEQYF.

Only a few counts were recorded for this clone. This chain connects TRBV29-1 to TRBJ2-5, with TRBD2 as a possible D gene (6 bases). Trimming stripped 3 bases from V and 2 bases from J, with 22 bases between. The germline V gene has CDR1 SQVTM and CDR2 ANQGSEA. This CDR3 comprises 17 residues. CDR3 in amino acids: CSVDTSTEGREQETQYF. The CDR3 region has the DNA TGCAGCGTTGATACTTCCACGGAGGGACGGGAACAAGAGACCCAGTACTTC.

The CDR3 loop reads CASSPLGLGTDTQYF. CDR3 nucleotides: TGTGCCAGCAGCCCACTGGGACTAGGCACAGATACGCAGTATTTT. V usage is TRBV7-2 and J usage is TRBJ2-3, with 8 bases matching TRBD2. CDR3 length: 15 residues. V was pared by 5 bases and J by 1 base, with 5 bases of the junction left unmatched. Germline CDR1 SGHTA, CDR2 FQGNSA. Combining the CDR3 with reference TRBV7-2 and TRBJ2-3 gives the whole variable domain GAGVSQSPSNKVTEKGKDVELRCDPISGHTALYWYRQSLGQGLEFLIYFQGNSAPDKSGLPSDRFSAERTGGSVSTLTIQRTQQEDSAVYLCASSPLGLGTDTQYFGPGTRLTVL.

On this clone: This same CDR3 is encoded by further DNA sequences in the sample. The rearrangement uses TRBV4-1 and TRBJ2-1, with D possibly matching TRBD2 (6 bases). CDR3 length: 14 amino acids. The V and J ends lost 0 bases and 7 bases respectively, with 10 bases between them. Per germline, CDR1 MGHRA and CDR2 YSYEKL. The CDR3 DNA reads TGCGCCAGCAGCCAAGAGGGGCGGGGTAATGAGCAGTTCTTC. Amino acid sequence: CASSQEGRGNEQFF.

The chain combines TRBV5-1 with TRBJ2-1, with 8 bases that match TRBD2. The CDR3 runs 17 residues. The ends lost 4 bases at V and 7 bases at J; junction bases unmatched: 16. Germline assignment: CDR1 SGHRS and CDR2 YFSETQ. The CDR3 region is CASSLAQERGPRNEQFF. As DNA, the CDR3 is TGCGCCAGCAGCCTGGCGCAGGAGCGGGGGCCCCGTAATGAGCAGTTCTTC.

V usage is TRBV5-1 and J usage is TRBJ2-3; TRBD2 is a possible D gene (5 bases). From germline, CDR1 is SGHRS and CDR2 YFSETQ. The V and J ends lost 5 bases and 7 bases respectively, with 8 bases between them. CDR3 length: 11 residues. The CDR3, as DNA: TGCGCCAGCAGTTCGGGGAATACGCAGTATTTT. Residues: CASSSGNTQYF.

This clone has a handful of counts. This chain joins TRBV27 and TRBJ2-3; D possibly corresponds to TRBD2 (5 bases). V gave up 3 bases and J gave up 2 bases, with 12 bases separating them. Germline CDR1 is MNHEY and CDR2 is SMNVEV (reference sequence). This CDR3 comprises 15 residues. In nucleotides, the CDR3 is TGTGCCAGCAGTTTTGGCGGGCGTACCACAGATACGCAGTATTTT. This codes for CASSFGGRTTDTQYF.

The chain employs TRBV25-1 and TRBJ2-5, with D maybe TRBD1 (6 bases). The V gene lost 3 bases and the J gene lost 4 bases, with 15 bases spanning the gap. The CDR3 loop spans 15 amino acids. The V gene's germline CDR1 is MGHDK and CDR2 SYGVNS. CDR3 bases: TGTGCCAGCAGTGACACGAACAGGGTCGGAGAGACCCAGTACTTC. Translating gives CASSDTNRVGETQYF.

The chain links TRBV9 to TRBJ1-1; no firm D call. The CDR3 contains 13 residues. Deletions cut 4 bases from V and 6 bases from J, with 13 bases between. Per germline, CDR1 SGDLS and CDR2 YYNGEE. The DNA for the CDR3 is TGTGCCAGCAGCCGAGGACCCGCCCCTGAAGCTTTCTTT. Translating gives CASSRGPAPEAFF.

The chain recombines TRBV5-6 with TRBJ1-1; D is undetermined. Germline assignment: CDR1 SGHDT and CDR2 YYEEEE. V was shortened by 4 bases and J by 1 base, with 11 bases between the two germline ends. The CDR3 contains 14 residues. CDR3 amino acids: CASSAIGGNTEAFF. Written as DNA, the CDR3 is TGTGCCAGCAGCGCCATAGGCGGGAACACTGAAGCTTTCTTT.

The V call is TRBV9, the J call TRBJ2-3, with a possible D match to TRBD2 (6 bases). The CDR3 contains 14 residues. In germline, CDR1 is SGDLS, CDR2 YYNGEE. V shed 4 bases and J shed 2 bases, with 11 bases lying between them. For the CDR3, the DNA is TGTGCCAGCAGCCCCCGGGGGAACACAGATACGCAGTATTTT. Its protein product is CASSPRGNTDTQYF.

This clone has just a few counts. The V and J genes are TRBV4-1 and TRBJ2-7; no clear D. V gave up 1 base and J gave up 4 bases, with 8 bases separating them. The length of the CDR3 is 13 residues. Germline V gene lookup returns CDR1 MGHRA and CDR2 YSYEKL. CDR3 coding DNA: TGCGCCAGCAGCCAAGTTTACAGTTACGAGCAGTACTTC. Amino acids: CASSQVYSYEQYF.

This sequence joins TRBV29-1 and TRBJ2-1; no clear D gene. Germline V gene sequence: CDR1 SQVTM, CDR2 ANQGSEA. This CDR3 contains 16 residues. Trimming left V 0 bases short and J 0 bases short, with 12 bases between. CDR3 coding DNA: TGCAGCGTTGAAGATCTGGGCAGTTACTCCTACAATGAGCAGTTCTTC. The encoded protein is CSVEDLGSYSYNEQFF.

This clone was seen a handful of times. This chain links TRBV7-9 with TRBJ1-1; the D is unclear. V was pared by 0 bases and J by 1 base, with 6 bases between. The CDR3 is 14 residues long. From germline, CDR1 is SEHNR and CDR2 FQNEAQ (reference sequence). The CDR3 loop reads CASSLAAPNTEAFF. Here the CDR3 DNA reads TGTGCCAGCAGCTTAGCGGCCCCGAACACTGAAGCTTTCTTT.

The rearrangement links TRBV27 to TRBJ2-1, with a weak D call TRBD2 (6 bases). Germline CDR1 MNHEY, CDR2 SMNVEV (reference sequence). CDR3 size: 14 residues. The V gene lost 5 bases and the J gene lost 6 bases, with 14 bases spanning the gap. The CDR3 reads CASSPKAGSNEQFF. CDR3 in DNA: TGTGCCAGCAGTCCCAAGGCGGGGAGCAATGAGCAGTTCTTC.

This clone was counted a few times. The chain recombines TRBV4-1 with TRBJ2-7; D ambiguous. Germline V gene data show CDR1 as MGHRA and CDR2 as YSYEKL. V dropped 2 bases and J dropped 0 bases, with 11 bases sitting between them. This CDR3 has 15 residues. CDR3 DNA: TGCGCCAGCAGCCAAATCGGCCCGCGCTCCTACGAGCAGTACTTC. Translation gives CASSQIGPRSYEQYF.

The rearrangement links TRBV9 to TRBJ2-5; 7 bases match TRBD1. With 2 bases clipped from V and 2 bases from J, the junction kept 12 bases outside the gene matches. Germline lookup yields CDR1 SGDLS and CDR2 YYNGEE. This CDR3 is built from 17 residues. CDR3 nucleotides: TGTGCCAGCAGCGTGAGGGGCACAGGGGCCGCGCAAGAGACCCAGTACTTC. It yields the protein CASSVRGTGAAQETQYF.

The gene calls are TRBV27 and TRBJ1-2, with D perhaps TRBD1 (5 bases). Trimming removed 2 bases at V and 5 bases at J, with 12 bases between. CDR3 length: 14 amino acids. In germline, CDR1 is MNHEY, CDR2 SMNVEV (reference sequence). The CDR3 is CASSLRGAGYGYTF. The CDR3 nucleotides are TGTGCCAGCAGTTTACGAGGGGCGGGGTATGGCTACACCTTC.

The chain is built from TRBV4-2 and TRBJ2-7; 10 bases agree with TRBD1. The length of the CDR3 is 16 residues. Trimming cost V 0 bases and J 2 bases; bases outside gene matches: 4. Per the germline V gene, CDR1 is LGHNA and CDR2 is YNFKEQ. CDR3 sequence: CASSQEGQGRTYEQYF. The CDR3 nucleotides are TGTGCCAGCAGCCAAGAGGGACAGGGGAGGACCTACGAGCAGTACTTC.

This clone turned up a few times. V and J are TRBV5-1 and TRBJ1-1; possibly TRBD1 for D (5 bases). Looked up from germline, CDR1 is SGHRS and CDR2 is YFSETQ. The CDR3 has 15 amino acids. V was cut by 5 bases and J by 0 bases, with 14 bases left in between. The CDR3 sequence is CASRQSTGLNTEAFF. The CDR3 nucleotides read TGCGCCAGCAGACAGTCCACAGGCCTGAACACTGAAGCTTTCTTT. Full variable domain (outside the CDR3, taken from reference TRBV5-1 and TRBJ1-1): KAGVTQTPRYLIKTRGQQVTLSCSPISGHRSVSWYQQTPGQGLQFLFEYFSETQRNKGNFPGRFSGRQFSNSRSEMNVSTLELGDSALYLCASRQSTGLNTEAFFGQGTRLTVV.

In this sample, this clone turned up a few times. The J gene is TRBJ1-1, the V gene TRBV5-1, with D possibly being TRBD1 (5 bases). Trimming took 8 bases from V and 0 from J, leaving 17 bases between them. This CDR3 contains 15 residues. Per germline, CDR1 SGHRS and CDR2 YFSETQ. CDR3 nucleotide sequence: TGCGCCAGGGACCTAACCGGGACGGTGAACACTGAAGCTTTCTTT. Translated, it gives CARDLTGTVNTEAFF.

This chain uses TRBV5-1 with TRBJ2-5, with 9 bases that match TRBD2. This CDR3 is built from 18 residues. CDR1 and CDR2 (germline): SGHRS, YFSETQ. J gave up 4 bases and V 3 bases, and 16 bases lay outside the gene matches. CDR3 sequence (DNA): TGCGCCAGCAGCTCGAGTCTAGCGGGGCCCAGCATGATAGAGACCCAGTACTTC. It yields the protein CASSSSLAGPSMIETQYF.

This clone appeared a few times. This chain joins TRBV4-1 and TRBJ2-1, with 8 bases that match TRBD1. V dropped 1 base and J dropped 6; count of bases not matched to a gene: 8. This CDR3 contains 16 residues. Germline lookup yields CDR1 MGHRA and CDR2 YSYEKL. The CDR3 sequence: CASSQVPGGAGNEQFF. The CDR3 DNA follows: TGCGCCAGCAGCCAAGTTCCAGGGGGCGCGGGCAATGAGCAGTTCTTC.